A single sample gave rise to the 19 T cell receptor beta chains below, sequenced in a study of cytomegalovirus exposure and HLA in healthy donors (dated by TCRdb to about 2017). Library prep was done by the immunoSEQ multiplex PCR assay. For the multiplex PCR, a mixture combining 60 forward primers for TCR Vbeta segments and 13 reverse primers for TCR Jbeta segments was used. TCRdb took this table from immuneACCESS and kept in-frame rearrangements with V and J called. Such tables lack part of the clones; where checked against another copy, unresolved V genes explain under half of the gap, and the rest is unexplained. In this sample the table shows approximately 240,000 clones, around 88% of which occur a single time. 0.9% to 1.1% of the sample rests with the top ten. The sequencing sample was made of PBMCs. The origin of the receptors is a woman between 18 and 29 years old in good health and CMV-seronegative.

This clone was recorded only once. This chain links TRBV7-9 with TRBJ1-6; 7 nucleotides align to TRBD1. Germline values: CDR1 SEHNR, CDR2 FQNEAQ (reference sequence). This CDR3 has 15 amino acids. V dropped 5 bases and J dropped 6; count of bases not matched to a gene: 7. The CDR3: CASSPATGINSPLHF. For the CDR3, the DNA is TGTGCCAGCAGCCCCGCGACAGGGATTAATTCACCCCTCCACTTT.

CDR3 amino acids: CASSPLATGQNADTQYF. As DNA, the CDR3 is TGTGCCAGCTCACCACTGGCGACCGGACAGAACGCAGATACGCAGTATTTT. J is TRBJ2-3 and V is TRBV18, with D perhaps matching TRBD1 (6 bases). This CDR3 comprises 17 residues. CDR1 and CDR2 from the germline V gene are KGHSH and LQKENI. V was clipped by 1 base and J by 4 bases, with 18 bases between them.

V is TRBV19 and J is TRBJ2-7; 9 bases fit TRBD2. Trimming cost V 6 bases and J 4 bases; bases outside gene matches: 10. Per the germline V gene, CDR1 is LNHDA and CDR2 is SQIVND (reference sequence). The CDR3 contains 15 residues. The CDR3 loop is CASSPTSSGDYEQYF. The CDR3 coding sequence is TGTGCCAGTAGCCCAACCTCTAGCGGGGATTACGAGCAGTACTTC.

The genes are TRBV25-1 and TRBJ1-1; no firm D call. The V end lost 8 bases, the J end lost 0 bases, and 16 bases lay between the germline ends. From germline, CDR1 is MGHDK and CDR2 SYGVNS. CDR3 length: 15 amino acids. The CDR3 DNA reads TGTGCCAGCTCCCCGCGCGGGAGTATGAACACTGAAGCTTTCTTT. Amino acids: CASSPRGSMNTEAFF. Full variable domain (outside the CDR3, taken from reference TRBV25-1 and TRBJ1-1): EADIYQTPRYLVIGTGKKITLECSQTMGHDKMYWYQQDPGMELHLIHYSYGVNSTEKGDLSSESTVSRIRTEHFPLTLESARPSHTSQYLCASSPRGSMNTEAFFGQGTRLTVV.

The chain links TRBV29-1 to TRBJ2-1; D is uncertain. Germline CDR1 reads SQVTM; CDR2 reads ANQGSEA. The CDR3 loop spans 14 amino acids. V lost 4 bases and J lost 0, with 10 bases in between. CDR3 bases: TGCAGCGTTGCGCGCGGCGGCTCCTACAATGAGCAGTTCTTC. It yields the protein CSVARGGSYNEQFF.

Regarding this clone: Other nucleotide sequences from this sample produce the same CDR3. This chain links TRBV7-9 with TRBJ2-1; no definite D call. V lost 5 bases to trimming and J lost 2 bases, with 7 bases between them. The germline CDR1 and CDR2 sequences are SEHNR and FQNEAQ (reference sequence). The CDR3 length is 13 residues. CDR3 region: CASSLETYNEQFF. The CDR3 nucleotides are TGTGCCAGCAGCCTCGAGACCTACAATGAGCAGTTCTTC.

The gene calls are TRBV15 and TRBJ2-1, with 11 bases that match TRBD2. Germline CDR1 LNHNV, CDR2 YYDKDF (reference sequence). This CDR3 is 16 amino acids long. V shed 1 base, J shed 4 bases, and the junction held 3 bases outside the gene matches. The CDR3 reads CATSRGLAGGYNEQFF. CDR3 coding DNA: TGTGCCACCAGCAGAGGTCTAGCGGGAGGATACAATGAGCAGTTCTTC.

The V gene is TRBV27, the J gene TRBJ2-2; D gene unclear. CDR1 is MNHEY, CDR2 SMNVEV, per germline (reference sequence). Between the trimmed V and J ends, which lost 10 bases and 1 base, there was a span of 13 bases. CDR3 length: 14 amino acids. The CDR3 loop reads CATVPNRNTGELFF. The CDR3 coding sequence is TGTGCCACCGTTCCAAACAGGAACACCGGGGAGCTGTTTTTT.

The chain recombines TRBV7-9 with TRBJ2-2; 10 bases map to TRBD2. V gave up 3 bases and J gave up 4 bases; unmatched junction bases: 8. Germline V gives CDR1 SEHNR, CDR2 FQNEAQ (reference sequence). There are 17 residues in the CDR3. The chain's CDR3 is CASSLGSSGSITGELFF. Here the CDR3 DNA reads TGTGCCAGCAGCTTGGGCTCTAGCGGGAGTATCACCGGGGAGCTGTTTTTT.

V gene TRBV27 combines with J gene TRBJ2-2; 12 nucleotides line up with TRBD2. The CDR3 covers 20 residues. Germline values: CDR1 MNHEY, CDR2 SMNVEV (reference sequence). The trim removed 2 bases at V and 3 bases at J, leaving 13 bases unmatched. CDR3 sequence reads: CASSLLWTSGTATDTGELFF. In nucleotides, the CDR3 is TGTGCCAGCAGTTTACTATGGACTAGCGGGACGGCCACGGACACCGGGGAGCTGTTTTTT.

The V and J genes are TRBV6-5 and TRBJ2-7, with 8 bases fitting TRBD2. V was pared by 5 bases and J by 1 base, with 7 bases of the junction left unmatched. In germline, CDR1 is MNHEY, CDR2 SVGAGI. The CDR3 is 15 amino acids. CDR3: CASSALAGGSYEQYF. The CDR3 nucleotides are TGTGCCAGCAGTGCACTGGCGGGAGGATCCTACGAGCAGTACTTC.

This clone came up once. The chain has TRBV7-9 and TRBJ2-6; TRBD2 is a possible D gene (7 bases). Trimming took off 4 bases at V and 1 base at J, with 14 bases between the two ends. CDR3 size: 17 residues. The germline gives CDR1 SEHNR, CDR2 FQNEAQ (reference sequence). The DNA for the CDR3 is TGTGCCAGCAGCTCCGCTGCGGGGGCGTCTGGGGCCAACGTCCTGACTTTC. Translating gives CASSSAAGASGANVLTF.

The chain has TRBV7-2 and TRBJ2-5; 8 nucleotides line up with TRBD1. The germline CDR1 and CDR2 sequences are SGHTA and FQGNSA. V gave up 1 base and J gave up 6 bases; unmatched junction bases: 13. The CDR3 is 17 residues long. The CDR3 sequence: CASSLVGQGGLGKTQYF. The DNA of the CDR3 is TGTGCCAGCAGCTTAGTCGGACAGGGAGGTTTAGGAAAGACCCAGTACTTC.

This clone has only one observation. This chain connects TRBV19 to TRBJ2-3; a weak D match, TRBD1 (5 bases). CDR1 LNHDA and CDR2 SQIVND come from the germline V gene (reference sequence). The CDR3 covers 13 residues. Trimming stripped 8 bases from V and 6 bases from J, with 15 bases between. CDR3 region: CASVAGPWDTQYF. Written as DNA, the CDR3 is TGTGCCAGTGTTGCAGGGCCGTGGGATACGCAGTATTTT. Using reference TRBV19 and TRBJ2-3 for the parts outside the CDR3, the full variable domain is DGGITQSPKYLFRKEGQNVTLSCEQNLNHDAMYWYRQDPGQGLRLIYYSQIVNDFQKGDIAEGYSVSREKKESFPLTVTSAQKNPTAFYLCASVAGPWDTQYFGPGTRLTVL.

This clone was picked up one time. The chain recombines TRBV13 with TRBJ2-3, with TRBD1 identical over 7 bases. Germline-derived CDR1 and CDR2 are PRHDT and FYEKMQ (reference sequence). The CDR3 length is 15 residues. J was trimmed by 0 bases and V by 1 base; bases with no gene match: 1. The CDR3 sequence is CASSLATGSTDTQYF. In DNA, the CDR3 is TGTGCCAGCAGCTTAGCGACAGGGAGCACAGATACGCAGTATTTT. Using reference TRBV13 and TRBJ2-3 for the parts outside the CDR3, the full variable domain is AAGVIQSPRHLIKEKRETATLKCYPIPRHDTVYWYQQGPGQDPQFLISFYEKMQSDKGSIPDRFSAQQFSDYHSELNMSSLELGDSALYFCASSLATGSTDTQYFGPGTRLTVL.

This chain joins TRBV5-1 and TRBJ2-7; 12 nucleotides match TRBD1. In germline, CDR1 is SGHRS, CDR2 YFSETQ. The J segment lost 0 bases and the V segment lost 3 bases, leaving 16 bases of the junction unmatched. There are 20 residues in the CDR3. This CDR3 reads CASSSNRDRGRKAPSYEQYF. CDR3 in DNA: TGCGCCAGCAGCTCGAACCGGGACAGGGGGCGAAAGGCCCCCTCCTACGAGCAGTACTTC.

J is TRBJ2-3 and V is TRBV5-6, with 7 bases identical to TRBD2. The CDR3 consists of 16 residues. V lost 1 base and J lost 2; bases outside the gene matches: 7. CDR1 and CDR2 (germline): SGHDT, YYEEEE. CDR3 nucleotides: TGTGCCAGCAGCTTGCTGGCGGGGGATTACACAGATACGCAGTATTTT. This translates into CASSLLAGDYTDTQYF.

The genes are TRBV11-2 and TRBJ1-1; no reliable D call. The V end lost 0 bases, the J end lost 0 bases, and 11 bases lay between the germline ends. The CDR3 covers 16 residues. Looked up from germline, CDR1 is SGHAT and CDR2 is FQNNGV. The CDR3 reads CASSLDRVSLNTEAFF. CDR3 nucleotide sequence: TGTGCCAGCAGCTTAGATCGGGTAAGCTTGAACACTGAAGCTTTCTTT.

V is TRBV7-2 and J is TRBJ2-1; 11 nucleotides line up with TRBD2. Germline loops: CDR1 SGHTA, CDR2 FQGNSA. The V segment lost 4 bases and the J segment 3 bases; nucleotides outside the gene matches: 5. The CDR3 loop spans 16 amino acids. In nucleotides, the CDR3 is TGTGCCAGCAGCTCCAACGGACTAGCGGGCTACAATGAGCAGTTCTTC. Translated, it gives CASSSNGLAGYNEQFF.